This T cell receptor beta chain stems from a study of OX40 agonist ivuxolimab in advanced cancers. Regarding the study in general: Ivuxolimab was a fully human IgG2 agonistic monoclonal antibody targeting the costimulatory receptor OX40 (CD134). Intravenous ivuxolimab was administered to patients every 2 weeks at six dose levels: 0.01, 0.1, 0.3, 1.5, 3 and 10 mg/kg. Of the approximately 50 dose-escalation patients, hepatocellular carcinoma was present in around 19, melanoma in some 15, renal cell carcinoma in 9 and head and neck cancer in 9. In the dose-escalation cohort, 70% to 85% of patients were male, and the mean age was approximately 60 years with a range of roughly 20 to 79. Patients were allowed to have had prior anti-PD-1, anti-PD-L1 or anti-CTLA-4 therapy, and 40% of the dose-escalation patients had been treated with checkpoint inhibitors. Three dose-escalation patients achieved partial responses, one with hepatocellular carcinoma and two with cutaneous melanoma. Peripheral TCRbeta sequencing was intended to test whether TCR sequence diversity was altered and clonal T-cell expansion was caused by ivuxolimab. The paper reports the monotherapy dose-escalation portion (N ≈ 50 patients) of the phase I ivuxolimab trial.

The trial excluded patients who had a history of autoimmune disease or who were on systemic immunosuppression. Peripheral blood for TCR sequencing was collected from all dose cohorts at baseline, on cycle 4 day 1, and on cycle 7 day 1. Samples were obtained from an open-label, multicenter, first-in-human phase I dose-escalation trial of ivuxolimab. Adults with locally advanced or metastatic melanoma, renal cell, hepatocellular, or head and neck squamous cell carcinoma were enrolled in the trial. Before TCR sequencing, CD4+ T cells and CD8+ T cells were sorted from peripheral blood as separate populations. Of note for this clone: It lacks a known antigen. No per-base quality is available; no much larger clone lies one base away.

Counted from cysteine to phenylalanine, this CDR3 has 15 amino acids. The read is trimmed to its CDR3 DNA, 45 bases read in frame from base 1. Relative to germline, V is 7 bases shorter and J is 0 bases shorter, with 16 bases between their ends. CDR1 MNHEY and CDR2 SMNVEV are derived from the germline V gene (reference sequence). Beyond this particular receptor, the publication reports: In the 0.1-3.0 mg/kg groups, partial responders had among the lowest normalized peripheral clonal expansion, particularly in CD8+ T cells. On average, CD8+ T cells showed more expanded clones than CD4+ T cells after ivuxolimab. Antigen specificity was not determined for the clonally expanded peripheral T cells. At doses of 0.1 to 3.0 mg/kg, clonal expansion of both CD4+ and CD8+ T cells in blood was seen between baseline and week 6. Low levels of normalized T-cell clonal expansion were also seen in some patients who did not respond.

For sequencing of the TCRbeta CDR3 region, genomic DNA was extracted from the sorted cells. The immunoSEQ Assay was used for sequencing of TCRbeta CDR3 regions. Sourced from immuneACCESS, this table was stored by TCRdb with only in-frame sequences that have V and J called. A share of the clones is absent; for the studies checked, an unresolved V gene accounts for under half, and the remainder has no known explanation. The sample table holds 7,500 to 10,000 clones, of which about 90% were seen once. The ten largest clones capture about 13% of the sample. Here the chain combines TRBV27 and TRBJ2-7; the D gene is possibly TRBD1, with 5 bases matching. Sequences were derived from CD4+ or CD8+ T cells sorted from blood, sampled in a trial of the OX40 agonist ivuxolimab. The receptor comes from an adult with an advanced solid tumor such as melanoma, head and neck, liver or kidney cancer. For the CDR3, the sequence is CASKPLGAGSYEQYF. The DNA sequence is as follows: TGTGCCAGCAAACCGCTTGGGGCCGGCTCCTACGAGCAGTACTTC.